This T cell receptor beta chain was found in a study of OX40 agonist ivuxolimab in advanced cancers. The data were produced by immunoSEQ multiplex PCR, yet TCRdb's version contains in-frame clones alone and is incomplete. This table has tens of thousands of clones, approximately 85% appearing once. This clone was observed a few times. Trimming removed 3 bases from V and 5 bases from J, with 8 bases in between. CDR1 is MNHEY, CDR2 SMNVEV, per germline (reference sequence). This CDR3 is built from 13 residues. The chain recombines TRBV27 with TRBJ2-1, with D tentatively TRBD2 (5 bases). This sequence was found in an adult with an advanced solid tumor such as melanoma, head and neck, liver or kidney cancer. The starting material was CD4+ or CD8+ T cells sorted from blood, obtained in a trial of the OX40 agonist ivuxolimab. CDR3 residues: CASSFTGNNEQFF. In DNA, the CDR3 is TGTGCCAGCAGTTTCACGGGGAACAATGAGCAGTTCTTC.